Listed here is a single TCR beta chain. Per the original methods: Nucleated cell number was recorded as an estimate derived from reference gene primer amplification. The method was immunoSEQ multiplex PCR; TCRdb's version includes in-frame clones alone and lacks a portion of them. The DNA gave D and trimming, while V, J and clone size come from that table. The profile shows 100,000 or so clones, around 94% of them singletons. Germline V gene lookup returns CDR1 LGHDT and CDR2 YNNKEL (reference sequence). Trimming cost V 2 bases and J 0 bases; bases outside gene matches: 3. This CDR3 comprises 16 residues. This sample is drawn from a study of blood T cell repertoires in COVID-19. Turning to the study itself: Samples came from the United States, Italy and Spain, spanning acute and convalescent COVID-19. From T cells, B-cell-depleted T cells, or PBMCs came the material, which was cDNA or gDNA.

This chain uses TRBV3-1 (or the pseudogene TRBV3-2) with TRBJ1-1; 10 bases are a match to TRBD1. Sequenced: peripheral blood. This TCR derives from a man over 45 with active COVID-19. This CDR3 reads CASSQSGTGVNTEAFF. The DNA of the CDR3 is TGTGCCAGCAGCCAATCCGGGACAGGGGTGAACACTGAAGCTTTCTTT.